This T cell receptor (beta chain) is drawn from a study of blood T cell repertoires in COVID-19 (TCRdb year 2020). About the investigation overall: The collaborator samples originated in the United States, Italy and Spain and spanned the acute and convalescent phases of COVID-19. The material from the prospective study consisted of cDNA or gDNA derived from T cells, B-cell-depleted T cells, or PBMCs. A freely available public database, intended as a resource for researchers studying the immune response to SARS-CoV-2, is where the repertoires were released. Where available, HLA class I and class II types were obtained from metadata supplied by the sample provider rather than from assay-based typing. Subjects who had been exposed to COVID-19, were actively infected with it, or had recovered from it provided the deeply sampled blood TCRbeta repertoires that made up the dataset. Nearly every sample came with metadata listing a de-identified subject ID, COVID-19 status, age in years and sex. The samples were drawn from the first 160 participants of the ongoing ImmuneRACE study and from 950 to 1,500 subjects provided by 6 global collaborators.

Trimming removed 3 bases from V and 2 bases from J; the gene matches leave 4 bases unexplained. The CDR3 starts with the cysteine, ends with the phenylalanine, and has 14 residues. The retained sequence is limited to the CDR3, 42 bases, with the frame set at the first base. Sequences MNHEY (CDR1) and SMNVEV (CDR2) are obtained from the germline V gene (reference sequence). The full study reports these points: The amount of clinical and demographic metadata varied by source and participant and was provided uncurated.

The collaborating institutions used their own protocols to collect whole blood in K2EDTA tubes. For TCRbeta analysis, collaborators shipped samples as frozen whole blood, isolated PBMCs, or DNA extracted from either of those sample types. TCRbeta CDR3 regions were amplified from genomic DNA by means of the immunoSEQ Assay, a bias-controlled multiplex PCR. In the paper's pipeline: Within the assay, amplification of reference gene primers was used to estimate how many nucleated cells each sample contained. To quantify the absolute abundance of each unique TCRbeta CDR3 rearrangement, sequence reads were collapsed and filtered. For each sample, productive Simpson clonality was calculated as the square root of Simpson's diversity index over productive rearrangements. TCRdb took over this immuneACCESS table, retaining in-frame rearrangements with V and J assigned. Such tables are incomplete; in checked studies, under half of the missing clones stem from an unresolved V gene, and the remainder is unexplained. That table is the source of V, J and clone size, and D and trimming were worked out from the DNA. This sample is represented by approximately 200,000 clones; approximately 86% of them were singletons. Jointly, the top ten make up around 2.3% of the sample.

In the case of this clone: The antigen it recognizes is unknown. One base away there is no much larger clone; base qualities are not given.

The receptor was derived from a man aged 65 to 85 with active or convalescent COVID-19. The chain is encoded by TRBV27 joined to TRBJ2-7; 7 of the junction bases match TRBD2. Sequencing used peripheral blood. The DNA sequence follows: TGTGCCAGCAGTTTCGAGCGGGGAGCCTACGAGCAGTACTTC. Its protein reads: CASSFERGAYEQYF.